Detailed here is one TCR beta chain. This sample was taken from a study of T cells after yellow fever vaccination. The V gene's germline CDR1 is SGHTA and CDR2 FQGNSA. The CDR3 is 14 residues long. The V and J ends lost 0 bases and 2 bases respectively, with 8 bases between them. TCRdb re-analysed the 5' RACE reads in MiXCR, keeping a single row per CDR3 protein. The data contain about 75,000 distinct CDR3 sequences, around 7.7% of them seen just once; the ten biggest clones take up around 28%. The TCR sequence derives from a man younger than 35 who received the YFV17D yellow fever vaccine. The J gene is TRBJ2-7, the V gene TRBV7-2; D possibly uses TRBD1 or TRBD2 (5 bases each). Source: CD8+ T cells sorted from PBMCs, taken 10 days after the first yellow fever vaccination. CDR3 nucleotides: TGTGCCAGCAGCTTAGCGACGGGGCCCTACGAGCAGTACGTC. It specifies CASSLATGPYEQYV.